This T cell receptor (beta chain) was documented in a study of blood T cell repertoires in COVID-19. Background on the study: Sites across the United States, Italy and Spain contributed samples from acute and convalescent COVID-19. T cells, B-cell-depleted T cells, or PBMCs supplied cDNA or gDNA.

TCRdb's table, derived via immunoSEQ multiplex PCR, lists solely in-frame clones and lacks some. The table includes approximately 190,000 clones, roughly 90% detected once. Trimming removed 5 bases from V and 2 bases from J; junction bases left unmatched: 7. The CDR3 contains 16 residues. Germline assignment: CDR1 MDHEN and CDR2 SYDVKM. The material sequenced was peripheral blood. This TCR derives from a man aged 45-65 years with acute or convalescent COVID-19. J is TRBJ2-5 and V is TRBV28, with 11 bases fitting TRBD1. The CDR3 region has the DNA TGTGCCAGCAGTCCCCACGGACAGGGGGCGCAAGAGACCCAGTACTTC. Translated: CASSPHGQGAQETQYF.